This TCR beta chain stems from a study of response to subunit inactivated influenza vaccine. TCRdb called the RT-PCR reads again in MiXCR, with one record for every CDR3 protein. The profile covers about 570,000 distinct CDR3 sequences, with approximately 10% appearing a single time and approximately 11% taken by the ten largest. The CDR3 length is 14 residues. Trimming removed 1 base at V and 6 bases at J, with 13 bases between. Germline CDR1 is SEHNR and CDR2 is FQNEAQ (reference sequence). The same sample was also studied in work on T cells expressing NK-cell markers. This second study says: The cDNA for TCR beta came from 5'RACE template switching with UMIs. Sorting in several experiments was restricted by an anti-gamma-delta TCR antibody to alpha-beta TCR T cells. The same clonotypes also predominated in the CD3+CD56-NKG2C+ fraction of four donors.

The sequence came from a man over 45 who received an inactivated influenza vaccine. The starting material was PBMCs from blood, obtained on the day of vaccination. The chain joins TRBV7-9 to TRBJ2-7, with D perhaps matching TRBD1 (6 bases). The DNA of the CDR3 is TGTGCCAGCAGCTTAGGAGGCAGGGGTGGCGAGCAGTACTTC. This sequence encodes CASSLGGRGGEQYF.